One sample yielded the 27 T cell receptor beta chains listed below, sequenced in a study of T-cell memory formation after mild COVID-19. TCRdb reprocessed the 5' RACE reads via MiXCR and lists one record per CDR3 protein. The sample includes 350,000 to 550,000 distinct CDR3 sequences, about a sixth of them seen just once. Sequencing was performed on PBMCs or a T cell subset sorted from them (not recorded which). The source is a man between 18 and 35 years old who had mild COVID-19 (a few samples of this study predate the infection). Cell type and time point are not known.

A few counts support this clonotype. V gene TRBV2 combines with J gene TRBJ2-1; D is undetermined. With 6 bases removed from V and 2 bases from J, the gap between germline ends came to 11 bases. Germline loops: CDR1 SNHLY, CDR2 FYNNEI. The CDR3 loop spans 14 amino acids. The CDR3 nucleotides read TGTGCCAGCAGGCGGCAGCTCCCCTACAATGAGCAGTTCTTC. Translation: CASRRQLPYNEQFF.

The V and J genes are TRBV7-9 and TRBJ2-2; TRBD1 matches 7 bases. This CDR3 has 15 residues. CDR1 is SEHNR and CDR2 is FQNEAQ in the germline V gene (reference sequence). J gave up 4 bases and V 6 bases, and 8 bases lay outside the gene matches. CDR3 loop: CASSRQGYGTGELFF. CDR3 bases: TGTGCCAGCAGTCGACAGGGATATGGCACCGGGGAGCTGTTTTTT.

The chain carries TRBV6-5 and TRBJ1-5; D possibly corresponds to TRBD1 (6 bases). Trimming cost V 0 bases and J 3 bases, with 9 bases left between them. This CDR3 spans 15 amino acids. Looked up from germline, CDR1 is MNHEY and CDR2 is SVGAGI. The CDR3 DNA follows: TGTGCCAGCAGTTACTCGAACAGGGCCAATCAGCCCCAGCATTTT. It is translated as CASSYSNRANQPQHF.

Remarks on this clonotype: The junction differs from germline at one of its ends, possibly a read error. The V call is TRBV7-9, the J call TRBJ1-1, with a possible D match to TRBD1 (6 bases). The CDR3 is 14 residues long. Germline values: CDR1 SEHNR, CDR2 FQNEAQ (reference sequence). CDR3 in DNA: TGTGCCAGCAGCTTAGTGCAGGGGAGGACTGAACCTTTCTTT. It codes for CASSLVQGRTEPFF.

Many counts were recorded for this clonotype. V is TRBV7-9 and J is TRBJ1-4, with D unresolved. Trimming removed 3 bases at V and 7 bases at J, with 3 bases between. Germline V gene sequence: CDR1 SEHNR, CDR2 FQNEAQ (reference sequence). There are 11 residues in the CDR3. In nucleotides, the CDR3 is TGTGCCAGCAGCTTGTTTGAAAAACTGTTTTTT. Protein: CASSLFEKLFF.

This clonotype was observed a few times. The J gene is TRBJ1-1, the V gene TRBV12-3 or TRBV12-4; 10 positions agree with TRBD1. The CDR3 runs to 14 residues. The V and J ends lost 7 bases and 2 bases, in that order; junction bases with no gene match: 4. DNA of the CDR3: TGTGCCAGCAATCGGGACAGGGGCAACACTGAAGCTTTCTTT. This translates into CASNRDRGNTEAFF.

This clonotype was found a few times. The rearrangement uses TRBV4-1 and TRBJ2-3; D possibly corresponds to TRBD2 (6 bases). The CDR3 runs 15 residues. V was cut by 4 bases and J by 4 bases, with 15 bases left in between. Germline V gene lookup returns CDR1 MGHRA and CDR2 YSYEKL. The DNA for the CDR3 is TGCGCCAGCAGCCTCTCGGGGGAAATCGCAGATACGCAGTATTTT. This translates into CASSLSGEIADTQYF.

Only a few counts were recorded for this clonotype. The V and J genes are TRBV6-6 and TRBJ2-2; 7 positions match TRBD2. The germline gives CDR1 MNHNY, CDR2 SVGAGI (reference sequence). The CDR3 spans 17 residues. The ends lost 7 bases at V and 1 base at J; junction bases unmatched: 12. CDR3 coding DNA: TGTGCCAGCAAACGGGACTACGGTGGGAAGAACACCGGGGAGCTGTTTTTT. This codes for CASKRDYGGKNTGELFF.

The chain has TRBV11-2 and TRBJ2-2, with 7 bases aligning to TRBD1. This CDR3 contains 13 residues. Trimming at V came to 4 bases and at J to 7 bases, leaving 3 bases not matched to a gene. The germline gives CDR1 SGHAT, CDR2 FQNNGV. The CDR3 nucleotides read TGTGCCAGCAGCTCCCAGGGGGTCGGGGAGCTGTTTTTT. This gives the protein CASSSQGVGELFF. The variable domain in full, completed from reference TRBV11-2 and TRBJ2-2, reads EAGVAQSPRYKIIEKRQSVAFWCNPISGHATLYWYQQILGQGPKLLIQFQNNGVVDDSQLPKDRFSAERLKGVDSTLKIQPAKLEDSAVYLCASSSQGVGELFFGEGSRLTVL.

This chain uses TRBV10-2 with TRBJ1-2; no definite D call. From germline, CDR1 is WSHSY and CDR2 SAAADI. The ends were cut back, 3 bases at V and 9 bases at J, with 14 bases in the middle. This CDR3 comprises 13 residues. The CDR3 DNA follows: TGCGCCAGCAGTGAATATAGATCGGGTCGCTACACCTTC. Translation gives CASSEYRSGRYTF.

The chain couples TRBV5-1 to TRBJ2-3; the D gene is possibly TRBD2 (5 bases). Trimming took off 0 bases at V and 6 bases at J, with 11 bases between the two ends. Germline CDR1 is SGHRS and CDR2 is YFSETQ. This CDR3 is built from 14 residues. In DNA form, the CDR3 reads TGCGCCAGCAGCTTGGGACGGGGTTCCGATACGCAGTATTTT. Translation: CASSLGRGSDTQYF.

The chain uses TRBV29-1 and TRBJ2-3; 8 bases are shared with TRBD1. Looked up from germline, CDR1 is SQVTM and CDR2 is ANQGSEA. V shed 2 bases, J shed 4 bases, and the junction held 2 bases outside the gene matches. The CDR3 length is 13 residues. CDR3 nucleotide sequence: TGCAGCGTTGAACAGGGGGCGGCAGATACGCAGTATTTT. Translating gives CSVEQGAADTQYF.

The chain carries TRBV7-3 and TRBJ2-1, with D possibly TRBD2 on 5 matching bases. Germline V gene lookup returns CDR1 SGHTA and CDR2 FQGTGA. Trimming removed 5 bases at V and 5 bases at J, with 16 bases between. The CDR3 covers 15 residues. The CDR3 DNA is TGTGCCAGCAGCCTAAACCGGCTAGCCGACAATGAGCAGTTCTTC. As protein: CASSLNRLADNEQFF.

The chain is built from TRBV7-2 and TRBJ1-3, with 7 bases that match TRBD1. CDR1 and CDR2 from the germline V gene are SGHTA and FQGNSA. Trimming took 5 bases from V and 7 from J; bases not matched to a gene: 11. There are 15 residues in the CDR3. CDR3 DNA: TGTGCCAGCAGCCTAAGACAGGGCGCACGGAACACCATATATTTT. As protein: CASSLRQGARNTIYF.

The V call is TRBV20-1, the J call TRBJ2-5; maybe TRBD1 (6 bases). From germline, CDR1 is DFQATT and CDR2 SNEGSKA (reference sequence). There are 14 residues in the CDR3. Trimming removed 2 bases from V and 7 bases from J, with 17 bases in between. CDR3 nucleotide sequence: TGCAGTGCTAGACGGGACGGCCCAGGGGTGACCCAGTACTTC. Amino acids: CSARRDGPGVTQYF.

In this sample, this clonotype turned up a few times. The chain is built from TRBV7-3 and TRBJ2-1, with 8 bases fitting TRBD2. The CDR3 is made up of 15 amino acids. Germline V gene lookup returns CDR1 SGHTA and CDR2 FQGTGA. With 4 bases clipped from V and 6 bases from J, the junction kept 8 bases outside the gene matches. The CDR3: CASSYGGAVPNEQFF. CDR3 coding DNA: TGTGCCAGCAGCTACGGGGGGGCGGTGCCCAATGAGCAGTTCTTC.

This clonotype was counted only a few times. The chain couples TRBV18 to TRBJ2-5; no clear D gene. The CDR3 spans 13 residues. V was clipped by 3 bases and J by 3 bases, with 8 bases between them. Germline assignment: CDR1 KGHSH and CDR2 LQKENI. The CDR3 loop is CASSPSSEETQYF. In nucleotides, the CDR3 is TGTGCCAGCTCACCGAGTTCGGAAGAGACCCAGTACTTC.

This clonotype was recorded a few times. The gene calls are TRBV6-2 or TRBV6-3 and TRBJ1-2; D ambiguous. The CDR3 runs to 13 residues. The V gene's germline CDR1 is MNHEY and CDR2 SVGEGT. The ends were cut back, 0 bases at V and 8 bases at J, with 10 bases in the middle. The chain's CDR3 is CASSYSTSRGYTF. The CDR3 DNA sequence: TGTGCCAGCAGTTACTCGACCAGTAGGGGCTACACCTTC.

This clonotype was seen repeatedly, ten times or more. The rearrangement links TRBV4-1 to TRBJ2-2, with D uncertain. With 4 bases removed from V and 6 bases from J, the gap between germline ends came to 9 bases. Germline CDR1 reads MGHRA; CDR2 reads YSYEKL. The CDR3 runs 13 residues. Written as DNA, the CDR3 is TGCGCCAGCAGCCTAAGGAGTTCCGGGGAGCTGTTTTTT. This sequence encodes CASSLRSSGELFF.

The chain has TRBV9 and TRBJ2-1; D not resolved. V was trimmed by 4 bases and J by 3 bases, leaving 20 bases between them. CDR3 length equals 17 residues. Germline lookup yields CDR1 SGDLS and CDR2 YYNGEE. The DNA for the CDR3 is TGTGCCAGCAGCCAACAGAAAAGATCATGGGGCTACAATGAGCAGTTCTTC. Translated, it gives CASSQQKRSWGYNEQFF.

This clonotype appeared a few times. The gene calls are TRBV5-5 and TRBJ2-3; either TRBD1 or TRBD2 may fit D (5 bases each). CDR1 SGHKS and CDR2 YYEKEE come from the germline V gene (reference sequence). This CDR3 spans 13 amino acids. V was pared by 3 bases and J by 4 bases, with 9 bases between. CDR3 bases: TGTGCCAGCAGCTGGGGGTATCCAGATACGCAGTATTTT. This codes for CASSWGYPDTQYF.

The V gene is TRBV28, the J gene TRBJ2-5; D is perhaps TRBD2 (6 bases). From germline, CDR1 is MDHEN and CDR2 SYDVKM. CDR3 length equals 14 residues. V was cut by 6 bases and J by 3 bases, with 14 bases left in between. The CDR3 protein is CASRTFSGEETQYF. In DNA form, the CDR3 reads TGTGCCAGCAGGACATTTTCGGGGGAAGAGACCCAGTACTTC.

The chain joins TRBV6-1 to TRBJ2-3; 10 bases line up with TRBD2. This CDR3 spans 14 amino acids. The germline V gene has CDR1 MNHNS and CDR2 SASEGT. V was pared by 6 bases and J by 4 bases, with 4 bases of the junction left unmatched. The CDR3 loop is CASRTSGVADTQYF. CDR3 nucleotide sequence: TGTGCCAGCAGAACTAGCGGGGTTGCAGATACGCAGTATTTT.

The V call is TRBV11-2, the J call TRBJ2-2; 9 bases agree with TRBD1. The ends lost 9 bases at V and 5 bases at J; junction bases unmatched: 7. Per the germline V gene, CDR1 is SGHAT and CDR2 is FQNNGV. The CDR3 is made up of 14 amino acids. This CDR3 reads CASRPGQGTGELFF. The CDR3, as DNA: TGTGCCAGTCGGCCGGGACAGGGAACCGGGGAGCTGTTTTTT.

This clonotype was observed a handful of times. The chain joins TRBV20-1 to TRBJ2-1; tentative D call: TRBD2 (7 bases). Germline V lookup: CDR1 DFQATT, CDR2 SNEGSKA (reference sequence). V was cut by 6 bases and J by 7 bases, with 10 bases left in between. The CDR3 extends over 11 amino acids. CDR3 sequence (DNA): TGCAGTGCGGGGGGGCTGAATGAGCAGTTCTTC. Its translation is CSAGGLNEQFF.

The gene calls are TRBV29-1 and TRBJ2-1, with unresolved D. Deletions cut 0 bases from V and 12 bases from J, with 18 bases between. This CDR3 is built from 14 residues. Per the germline V gene, CDR1 is SQVTM and CDR2 is ANQGSEA. The CDR3: CSVEESTVPWGQFF. CDR3 nucleotide sequence: TGCAGCGTTGAAGAAAGCACAGTCCCCTGGGGGCAGTTCTTC.

This clonotype was observed a handful of times. The chain is built from TRBV7-2 and TRBJ2-5; TRBD2 matches at 12 bases. The CDR3 loop spans 17 amino acids. Unmatched junction bases numbered 8, after V lost 2 bases and J lost 4 bases. Germline CDR1 and CDR2: SGHTA and FQGNSA. CDR3 bases: TGTGCCAGCAGCTTATGGCTAGCGGGGGGGCCCGGAGAGACCCAGTACTTC. It specifies CASSLWLAGGPGETQYF.